The rows below give T cell receptor beta chains drawn from one sample of a study of T cells after yellow fever vaccination. TCRdb redid the calling of the 5' RACE reads with MiXCR, one entry per CDR3 protein. The sample lists a few hundred thousand distinct CDR3 sequences, 8.7% occurring once. The sequencing used CD4+ T cells sorted from PBMCs, collected 5 days after the yellow fever booster vaccination. These receptors were obtained from a young man who received the YFV17D yellow fever vaccine. Both conserved end residues are part of each CDR3. D genes are given only for firm matches. A row's size may be missing; if present it is once, few, many or a size class.

>NA|NA|TRBV4-2|TRBJ1-1
TGTGCCAGCAGCCATCCCGCGGCAGGGGACACTGAAGCTTTCTTT
CASSHPAAGDTEAFF
>many|TRBD2|TRBV4-2|TRBJ2-3
TGTGCCAGCAGCCACCCCCTCGGGCGGGGGAACATAGATACGCAGTATTTT
CASSHPLGRGNIDTQYF
>many|NA|TRBV11-2|TRBJ2-2
TGTGCCAGCAGCAGAACTAGCTCTAACACCGGGGAGCTGTTTTTT
CASSRTSSNTGELFF
>few|NA|TRBV12-3/TRBV12-4|TRBJ1-2
TGTGCCAGCAGTTCATCAGGTGCTAACTATGGCTACACCTTC
CASSSSGANYGYTF
>many|TRBD1|TRBV5-1|TRBJ2-3
TGCGCCAGCAGCCATCGGTCAGGGGGAGATACGCAGTATTTT
CASSHRSGGDTQYF
>NA|TRBD1|TRBV6-6|TRBJ1-3
TGTGCCAGCAGTACCCGGGGACAGGGCTCTGGAAACACCATATATTTT
CASSTRGQGSGNTIYF
>many|NA|TRBV7-2|TRBJ1-4
TGTGCCAGCAGCTGGGCCACCGGAGAAAAACTGTTTTTT
CASSWATGEKLFF
>NA|TRBD2|TRBV11-2|TRBJ2-7
TGTGCCAGCAGCTTAAAGCGAGCGGGAGCCTACGAGCAGTACTTC
CASSLKRAGAYEQYF
>NA|TRBD1|TRBV24-1|TRBJ2-2
TGTGCCACCGTTCCCAGGGGGCGCGTAATCGGGGAGCTGTTTTTT
CATVPRGRVIGELFF
>NA|NA|TRBV5-6|TRBJ2-4
TGTGCCAGCAGCTCACGACCGAAGTACCTAGCCAAAAACATTCAGTACTTC
CASSSRPKYLAKNIQYF
>few|NA|TRBV7-3|TRBJ1-3
TGTGCCAGCAGCTTAAACCCTAGAGACACCATATATTTT
CASSLNPRDTIYF
>NA|TRBD1|TRBV14|TRBJ2-3
TGTGCCAGCAGCCAAGATCGTACAGGGGCTGGAGATACGCAGTATTTT
CASSQDRTGAGDTQYF
>NA|NA|TRBV12-3/TRBV12-4|TRBJ2-5
TGTGCCAGCAGTTTCCGAGAGCGGGAGACCCAGTACTTC
CASSFRERETQYF
>NA|TRBD1|TRBV7-9|TRBJ2-2
TGTGCCAGCAGTCCCCGCGGACAGGGATCGAACACCGGGGAGCTGTTTTTT
CASSPRGQGSNTGELFF
>many|TRBD1|TRBV4-1|TRBJ2-5
TGCGCCAGCAGCCAGCACTCAGGGGGAGAGACCCAGTACTTC
CASSQHSGGETQYF
>few|TRBD1|TRBV5-1|TRBJ1-1
TGCGCCAGCAGCCCGGGGGACAGGGGGTCCGAAGAAGCTTTCTTT
CASSPGDRGSEEAFF
>NA|NA|TRBV11-2|TRBJ2-7
TGTGCCAGCAGCCCCCGTGGCTCACGAACCTACGAGCAGTACTTC
CASSPRGSRTYEQYF
>many|TRBD2|TRBV14|TRBJ2-3
TGTGCCAGCAGCCCCAGCGGGGTCACAGATACGCAGTATTTT
CASSPSGVTDTQYF
>few|NA|TRBV30|TRBJ2-1
TGTGCCTACCTCCTGGCAGCCGGTGAGCAGTTCTTC
CAYLLAAGEQFF
>few|NA|TRBV20-1|TRBJ1-6
TGCAGTGCTAGGAACAGGGAGTGGAATTCACCCCTCCACTTT
CSARNREWNSPLHF
>many|NA|TRBV7-3|TRBJ2-3
TGTGCCAGCAGCTTAAGTATTTGGGGAGCTGCCACAGATACGCAGTATTTT
CASSLSIWGAATDTQYF
>many|NA|TRBV5-1|TRBJ2-2
TGCGCCAGCAGCTTGGACCCGGGATTGGCCGGGGAGCTGTTTTTT
CASSLDPGLAGELFF
>many|NA|TRBV7-9|TRBJ2-3
TGTGCCAGCAGCTTAGGCCGTACTAGCACAGATACGCAGTATTTT
CASSLGRTSTDTQYF
>NA|NA|TRBV20-1|TRBJ1-1
TGCAGTGCTCCCAGAGGTCAAGTGAACACTGAAGCTTTCTTT
CSAPRGQVNTEAFF
>few|TRBD1|TRBV5-1|TRBJ2-1
TGCGCCAGCAGCCCCGACAGGGAGGAGCAGTTCTTC
CASSPDREEQFF
>many|TRBD1|TRBV5-8|TRBJ2-7
TGTGCCAGCAGCTCGAGGGACAGGGGATCCCTCTACGAGCAGTACTTC
CASSSRDRGSLYEQYF
>NA|TRBD2|TRBV12-3/TRBV12-4|TRBJ2-1
TGTGCCAGCACCACGGGACTATCCTACAATGAGCAGTTCTTC
CASTTGLSYNEQFF
>many|NA|TRBV20-1|TRBJ2-3
TGCAGTGCTGGACCTTCGGGGGCCGGCACAGATACGCAGTATTTT
CSAGPSGAGTDTQYF
>NA|NA|TRBV7-2|TRBJ1-4
TGTGCCAGCAGCTCTGGTCGGGGGCGGTCAAGTGAAAAACTGTTTTTT
CASSSGRGRSSEKLFF
>NA|NA|TRBV29-1|TRBJ1-1
TGCAGCGCGGCGTCGGCTGAAGCTTTCTTT
CSAASAEAFF
>NA|NA|TRBV11-3|TRBJ1-1
TGTGCCAGCAGCCAGGGCCCGGACACTGAAGCTTTCTTT
CASSQGPDTEAFF
>many|NA|TRBV7-2|TRBJ2-1
TGTGCCAGCAGCTTAGCGGTCACACGCGAGCAGTTCTTC
CASSLAVTREQFF